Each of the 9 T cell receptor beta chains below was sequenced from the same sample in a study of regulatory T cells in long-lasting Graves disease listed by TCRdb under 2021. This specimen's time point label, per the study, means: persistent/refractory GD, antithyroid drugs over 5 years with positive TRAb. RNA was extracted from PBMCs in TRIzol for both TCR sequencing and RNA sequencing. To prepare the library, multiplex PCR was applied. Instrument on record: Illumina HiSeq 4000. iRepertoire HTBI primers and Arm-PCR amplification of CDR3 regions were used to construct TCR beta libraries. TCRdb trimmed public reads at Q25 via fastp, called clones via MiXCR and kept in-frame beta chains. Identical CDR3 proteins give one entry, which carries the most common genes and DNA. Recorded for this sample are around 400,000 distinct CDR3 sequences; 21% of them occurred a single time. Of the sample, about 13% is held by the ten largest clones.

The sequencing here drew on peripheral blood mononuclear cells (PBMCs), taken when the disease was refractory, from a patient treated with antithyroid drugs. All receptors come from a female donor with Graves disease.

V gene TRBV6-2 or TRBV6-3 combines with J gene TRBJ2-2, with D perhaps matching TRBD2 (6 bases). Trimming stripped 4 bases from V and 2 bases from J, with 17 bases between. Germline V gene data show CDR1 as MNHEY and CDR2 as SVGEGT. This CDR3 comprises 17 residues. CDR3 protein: CASSSPGWDSNTGELFF. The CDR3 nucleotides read TGTGCCAGCAGTTCTCCTGGGTGGGACTCCAACACCGGGGAGCTGTTTTTT.

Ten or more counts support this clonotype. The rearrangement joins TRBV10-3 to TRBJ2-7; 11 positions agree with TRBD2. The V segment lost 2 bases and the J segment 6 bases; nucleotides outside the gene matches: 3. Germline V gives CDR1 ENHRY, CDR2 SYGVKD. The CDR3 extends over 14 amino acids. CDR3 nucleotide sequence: TGTGCCATCAGTGAGGTCCTAGCGGGAGGCGAGCAGTACTTC. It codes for CAISEVLAGGEQYF.

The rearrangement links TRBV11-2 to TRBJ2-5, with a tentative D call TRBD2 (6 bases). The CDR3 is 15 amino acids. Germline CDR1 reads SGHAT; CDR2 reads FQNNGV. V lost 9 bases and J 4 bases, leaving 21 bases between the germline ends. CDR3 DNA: TGTGCCAGAGATGAGACAGTCGGGAGTGGAGAGACCCAGTACTTC. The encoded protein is CARDETVGSGETQYF.

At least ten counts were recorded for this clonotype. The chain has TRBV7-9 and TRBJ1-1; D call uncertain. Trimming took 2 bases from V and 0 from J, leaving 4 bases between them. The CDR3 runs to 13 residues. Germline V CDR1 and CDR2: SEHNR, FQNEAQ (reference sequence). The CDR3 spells CASSLRMNTEAFF. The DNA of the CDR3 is TGTGCCAGCAGCTTAAGGATGAACACTGAAGCTTTCTTT.

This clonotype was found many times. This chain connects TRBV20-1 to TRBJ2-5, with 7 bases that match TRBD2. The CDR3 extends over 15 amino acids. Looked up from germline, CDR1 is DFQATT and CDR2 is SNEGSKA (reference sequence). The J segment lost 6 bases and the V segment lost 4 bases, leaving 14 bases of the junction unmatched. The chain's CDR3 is CSATESGIGGKTQYF. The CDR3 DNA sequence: TGCAGTGCTACCGAGAGCGGGATAGGTGGCAAGACCCAGTACTTC.

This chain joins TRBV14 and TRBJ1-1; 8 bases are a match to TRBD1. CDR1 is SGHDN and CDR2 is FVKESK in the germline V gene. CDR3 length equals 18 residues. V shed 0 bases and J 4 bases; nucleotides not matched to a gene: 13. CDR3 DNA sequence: TGTGCCAGCAGCCAAGATCTCGGCAGGGGGCATGTCGGCACTGAAGCTTTCTTT. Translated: CASSQDLGRGHVGTEAFF.

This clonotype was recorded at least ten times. The CDR3 sequence is CASCQRGEAFF. The CDR3 coding sequence is TGTGCCAGCTGTCAGAGAGGTGAAGCTTTCTTT. The chain carries TRBV2 and TRBJ1-1; D gene ambiguous. Trimming shortened V by 8 bases and J by 7 bases, and 11 bases separated the two germline ends. The CDR3 has 11 residues. The germline V gene has CDR1 SNHLY and CDR2 FYNNEI.

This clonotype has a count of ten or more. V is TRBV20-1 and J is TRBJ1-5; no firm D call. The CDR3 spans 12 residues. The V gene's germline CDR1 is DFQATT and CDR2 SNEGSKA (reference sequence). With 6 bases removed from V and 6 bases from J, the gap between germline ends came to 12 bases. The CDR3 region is CSARREAQPQHF. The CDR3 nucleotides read TGCAGTGCCCGGCGAGAGGCTCAGCCCCAGCATTTT.

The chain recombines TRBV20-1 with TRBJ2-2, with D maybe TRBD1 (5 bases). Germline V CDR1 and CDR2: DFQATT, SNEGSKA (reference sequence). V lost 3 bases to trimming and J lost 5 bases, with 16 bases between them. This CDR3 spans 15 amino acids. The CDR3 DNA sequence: TGCAGTGCTAGGGGGCAGGAAAGGGAAACCGGGGAGCTGTTTTTT. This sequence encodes CSARGQERETGELFF.